Presented here are 32 T cell receptor beta chains from one specimen sequenced in a study of shared clonotypes between healthy human individuals. Profiled with immunoSEQ multiplex PCR; TCRdb holds only in-frame clones, not every one. The data show hundreds of thousands of clones, roughly 96% seen once. Sequencing was carried out using memory CD8+ T cells sorted from blood. The subset denotes: CD45RO+ cells pooled with CCR7-negative TemRA cells. These receptors all come from a man aged 25-45 years in good health.

The genes are TRBV5-1 and TRBJ2-1; 7 bases agree with TRBD2. The CDR3 spans 16 residues. Germline V CDR1 and CDR2: SGHRS, YFSETQ. Trimming removed 7 bases from V and 1 base from J; junction bases left unmatched: 11. The CDR3 spells CASRPGAGASYNEQFF. Written as DNA, the CDR3 is TGCGCCAGCCGCCCCGGGGCGGGAGCATCCTACAATGAGCAGTTCTTC.

The chain couples TRBV4-1 to TRBJ2-1; D gene ambiguous. Trimming stripped 4 bases from V and 0 bases from J, with 10 bases between. This CDR3 contains 15 residues. CDR1 is MGHRA and CDR2 is YSYEKL in the germline V gene. In DNA form, the CDR3 reads TGCGCCAGCAGCCTCCAGGCCAGCTCCTACAATGAGCAGTTCTTC. Amino acids: CASSLQASSYNEQFF.

The V call is TRBV5-1, the J call TRBJ2-7, with a possible D match to TRBD2 (6 bases). The CDR3 runs to 17 residues. The germline V gene encodes CDR1 SGHRS and CDR2 YFSETQ. The V gene lost 5 bases and the J gene lost 2 bases, with 23 bases spanning the gap. In DNA form, the CDR3 reads TGCGCCAGCAGGACCCGCGGAGAGGCGGGACCGACCTACGAGCAGTACTTC. Translating gives CASRTRGEAGPTYEQYF.

The J gene is TRBJ2-7, the V gene TRBV27; 7 bases map to TRBD2. The CDR3 sequence is 15 residues long. V shed 5 bases, J shed 2 bases, and the junction held 9 bases outside the gene matches. Germline V gene sequence: CDR1 MNHEY, CDR2 SMNVEV (reference sequence). CDR3 DNA sequence: TGTGCCAGCAGTCCCCCAGCAGGGAGGGCCTACGAGCAGTACTTC. Its protein is CASSPPAGRAYEQYF.

This clone appeared once. The V and J genes are TRBV10-2 and TRBJ2-3; 9 nucleotides line up with TRBD2. V shed 6 bases, J shed 5 bases, and the junction held 9 bases outside the gene matches. CDR1 is WSHSY and CDR2 is SAAADI in the germline V gene. The CDR3 runs to 15 residues. The CDR3, as DNA: TGCGCCAGCAGGGGAGCGCTAGCGGGACGAGATACGCAGTATTTT. This translates into CASRGALAGRDTQYF.

The V gene is TRBV5-1, the J gene TRBJ2-3; no reliable D call. Germline V gene lookup returns CDR1 SGHRS and CDR2 YFSETQ. V shed 3 bases and J shed 0 bases, with 17 bases lying between them. The CDR3 is 17 residues long. CDR3 nucleotides: TGCGCCAGCAGCTCCGCAGTATTTTTAGACAGCACAGATACGCAGTATTTT. The encoded protein is CASSSAVFLDSTDTQYF.

The chain has TRBV29-1 and TRBJ2-3; D unclear. CDR1 and CDR2 from the germline V gene are SQVTM and ANQGSEA. This CDR3 is 12 amino acids long. Trimming cost V 2 bases and J 2 bases, with 5 bases left between them. For the CDR3, the DNA is TGCAGCGTTGAACCCAACACAGATACGCAGTATTTT. Amino acid sequence: CSVEPNTDTQYF.

This clone showed up just once. One end of the junction varies from germline; a read error may be responsible. The rearrangement joins TRBV7-7 to TRBJ2-2; maybe TRBD1 (6 bases). CDR3 size: 14 residues. Germline V gives CDR1 SSHAT, CDR2 FNYEAQ (reference sequence). This CDR3 is CASSSVGGTGELFF. The CDR3 region has the DNA TGTGCTAGCAGCTCCGTAGGGGGAACCGGGGAGCTGTTTTTT.

In regard to this clone: The sample holds other DNA sequences that translate to the same CDR3. The J gene is TRBJ1-3, the V gene TRBV5-1, with unresolved D. The CDR3 sequence is 12 residues long. Trimming stripped 0 bases from V and 3 bases from J, with 1 base between. Germline-derived CDR1 and CDR2 are SGHRS and YFSETQ. The CDR3: CASSLDGNTIYF. As DNA, the CDR3 is TGCGCCAGCAGCTTGGATGGAAACACCATATATTTT.

The chain uses TRBV4-2 and TRBJ2-3; tentative D call: TRBD2 (6 bases). V lost 0 bases and J 1 base, leaving 8 bases between the germline ends. CDR1 and CDR2 from the germline V gene are LGHNA and YNFKEQ. The CDR3 is 15 residues long. The DNA of the CDR3 is TGTGCCAGCAGCCAAGAATGGGGGGGCACAGATACGCAGTATTTT. Its translation: CASSQEWGGTDTQYF.

The rearrangement joins TRBV29-1 to TRBJ1-2, with D tentatively TRBD1 (6 bases). Germline-derived CDR1 and CDR2 are SQVTM and ANQGSEA. The CDR3 has 14 amino acids. Trimming took 1 base from V and 4 from J, leaving 13 bases between them. The CDR3 DNA reads as TGCAGCGTTGAAGTAATTTGGGACATCTATGGCTACACCTTC. This sequence encodes CSVEVIWDIYGYTF.

Comment on this clone: The sample has other DNA sequences that encode this CDR3 too. The V gene is TRBV27, the J gene TRBJ2-1; 11 positions agree with TRBD1. CDR3 length: 14 amino acids. Per germline, CDR1 MNHEY and CDR2 SMNVEV (reference sequence). Germline trimming cut 5 bases from V and 6 bases from J; bases unmatched to any gene: 3. CDR3 protein: CASSLGTGGNEQFF. DNA for the CDR3: TGTGCCAGCAGTCTGGGGACAGGGGGCAATGAGCAGTTCTTC.

The chain couples TRBV5-4 to TRBJ2-7; 8 nucleotides line up with TRBD2. The V gene's germline CDR1 is SGHNT and CDR2 YYREEE (reference sequence). Germline trimming cut 4 bases from V and 2 bases from J; bases unmatched to any gene: 8. This CDR3 region has 15 residues. CDR3 residues: CASSRFSGIPYEQYF. CDR3 sequence (DNA): TGTGCCAGCAGCCGCTTTAGCGGGATACCCTACGAGCAGTACTTC.

This chain joins TRBV7-9 and TRBJ2-5; 8 bases map to TRBD1. The CDR3 totals 17 residues. Germline values: CDR1 SEHNR, CDR2 FQNEAQ (reference sequence). Losses at the gene ends were 3 bases for V and 1 base for J; bases not matched to a gene: 10. Here the CDR3 DNA reads TGTGCCAGCAGCTTCCACCGTACAGGGGGAATCCAAGAGACCCAGTACTTC. It codes for CASSFHRTGGIQETQYF.

The genes are TRBV10-3 and TRBJ2-7; the match to TRBD1 covers 9 bases. The CDR3 is 14 amino acids. V shed 7 bases, J shed 3 bases, and the junction held 7 bases outside the gene matches. Germline CDR1 ENHRY, CDR2 SYGVKD. The CDR3 protein is CAIMGDRDGYEQYF. The CDR3 nucleotides read TGTGCCATCATGGGGGACAGGGATGGCTACGAGCAGTACTTC.

The rearrangement links TRBV29-1 to TRBJ2-7; TRBD2 aligns across 8 bases. The CDR3 spans 12 residues. J lost 4 bases, V lost 4 bases, and 3 bases had no gene match. Germline V gene lookup returns CDR1 SQVTM and CDR2 ANQGSEA. The CDR3 sequence is CSVASGSYEQYF. CDR3 DNA: TGCAGCGTTGCCAGCGGGAGTTACGAGCAGTACTTC.

The V gene is TRBV11-3, the J gene TRBJ2-3; D remains unclear. Germline lookup yields CDR1 SGHNT and CDR2 YENEEA. The V and J ends lost 1 base and 6 bases respectively, with 11 bases between them. The CDR3 is made up of 14 amino acids. DNA for the CDR3: TGTGCCAGCAGCTTAGCAGGACCGGACGATACGCAGTATTTT. Protein sequence: CASSLAGPDDTQYF.

V gene TRBV2 combines with J gene TRBJ2-2; D possibly corresponds to TRBD1 (6 bases). The CDR3 covers 14 residues. CDR1 is SNHLY, CDR2 FYNNEI, per germline. Trimming took off 6 bases at V and 4 bases at J, with 12 bases between the two ends. Here the CDR3 reads CASSFRDTTGELFF. The CDR3 DNA follows: TGTGCCAGCAGCTTCAGGGACACCACCGGGGAGCTGTTTTTT.

The chain carries TRBV28 and TRBJ1-2; 9 bases match TRBD1. Looked up from germline, CDR1 is MDHEN and CDR2 is SYDVKM. This CDR3 comprises 16 residues. Unmatched junction bases numbered 8, after V lost 2 bases and J lost 4 bases. The CDR3 is CASSLITGGAFYGYTF. The CDR3, as DNA: TGTGCCAGCAGTTTAATCACAGGGGGCGCGTTCTATGGCTACACCTTC.

The V gene is TRBV7-9, the J gene TRBJ1-1, with 8 bases matching TRBD1. CDR3 size: 15 residues. Germline CDR1 and CDR2: SEHNR and FQNEAQ (reference sequence). After removal of 5 bases from V and 0 bases from J, the junction contained 5 bases not matched to a gene. The CDR3 DNA is TGTGCCAGCAGCGATCGGACAGGGCTGAACACTGAAGCTTTCTTT. It specifies CASSDRTGLNTEAFF.

The J gene is TRBJ2-2, the V gene TRBV5-4, with 7 bases matching TRBD2. The junction had 0 bases not matched to a gene; V was cut back by 0 bases and J by 1 base. The CDR3 contains 15 residues. Looked up from germline, CDR1 is SGHNT and CDR2 is YYREEE (reference sequence). The CDR3 DNA is TGTGCCAGCAGCTTGGCTAGCGGGAACACCGGGGAGCTGTTTTTT. This encodes CASSLASGNTGELFF.

The V and J genes are TRBV7-9 and TRBJ2-5; 7 bases line up with TRBD2. V dropped 8 bases and J dropped 5; count of bases not matched to a gene: 11. CDR3 length: 14 amino acids. Germline CDR1 SEHNR, CDR2 FQNEAQ (reference sequence). The CDR3: CASGYGTTGETQYF. The CDR3 nucleotides are TGTGCCAGCGGCTACGGGACTACAGGCGAGACCCAGTACTTC.

This chain uses TRBV7-9 with TRBJ2-1, with 7 bases identical to TRBD2. The CDR3 loop spans 18 amino acids. CDR1 is SEHNR, CDR2 FQNEAQ, per germline (reference sequence). V dropped 3 bases and J dropped 4; count of bases not matched to a gene: 15. CDR3 sequence reads: CASSFSGPRPFVYNEQFF. The CDR3 nucleotides are TGTGCCAGCAGCTTTAGCGGGCCGAGGCCTTTCGTATACAATGAGCAGTTCTTC.

V usage is TRBV14 and J usage is TRBJ2-5; 7 positions agree with TRBD1. Germline V gene sequence: CDR1 SGHDN, CDR2 FVKESK. V was pared by 0 bases and J by 1 base, with 5 bases of the junction left unmatched. This CDR3 is built from 16 residues. The CDR3 here is CASSQDLGTVQETQYF. Here the CDR3 DNA reads TGTGCCAGCAGCCAAGATTTAGGGACAGTCCAAGAGACCCAGTACTTC.

As DNA, the CDR3 is TGTGCCTGGAGTGTACACATGAACACTGAAGCTTTCTTT. Its protein is CAWSVHMNTEAFF. The chain uses TRBV30 and TRBJ1-1, with no clear D. From germline, CDR1 is GTSNPN and CDR2 SVGIG (reference sequence). Trimming removed 0 bases from V and 0 bases from J, with 5 bases in between. The CDR3 extends over 13 amino acids.

The chain joins TRBV28 to TRBJ2-3; unclear D gene. Trimming took 5 bases from V and 7 from J, leaving 7 bases between them. Germline CDR1 reads MDHEN; CDR2 reads SYDVKM. The CDR3 has 11 residues. CDR3 bases: TGTGCCAGCAGTCGGTTGTATACGCAGTATTTT. Protein: CASSRLYTQYF.

The CDR3 region is CASSLARSFTSYEQYF. CDR3 in DNA: TGTGCCAGCAGCTTAGCGCGTTCCTTCACCTCCTACGAGCAGTACTTC. The chain joins TRBV7-6 to TRBJ2-7; D is undetermined. The V gene lost 0 bases and the J gene lost 0 bases, with 12 bases spanning the gap. The CDR3 has 16 residues. Looked up from germline, CDR1 is SGHVS and CDR2 is FNYEAQ.

This chain joins TRBV7-2 and TRBJ2-1; 9 bases line up with TRBD2. The trim removed 5 bases at V and 5 bases at J, leaving 4 bases unmatched. The CDR3 has 14 residues. Germline CDR1 is SGHTA and CDR2 is FQGNSA. DNA for the CDR3: TGTGCCAGCAGCACTCGACTAGCGGACAATGAGCAGTTCTTC. This sequence encodes CASSTRLADNEQFF.

The gene calls are TRBV7-8 and TRBJ2-4; 10 bases fit TRBD2. V lost 5 bases and J lost 7; bases outside the gene matches: 8. The CDR3 sequence is 15 residues long. Germline-derived CDR1 and CDR2 are SGHVS and FQNEAQ. For the CDR3, the DNA is TGTGCCAGCAGCCTCGGGACTAGCGACGGTAACATTCAGTACTTC. Translation gives CASSLGTSDGNIQYF.

The chain carries TRBV11-3 and TRBJ2-7; D is ambiguous. The CDR3 has 10 residues. V dropped 1 base and J dropped 12 bases, with 7 bases sitting between them. Germline assignment: CDR1 SGHNT and CDR2 YENEEA. Written as DNA, the CDR3 is TGTGCCAGCAGCTTAGCCGGTCCGTACTTC. It codes for CASSLAGPYF.

V usage is TRBV27 and J usage is TRBJ2-7, with 7 bases matching TRBD2. V lost 2 bases, J lost 1 base, and 23 bases stayed unmatched. The CDR3 length is 21 residues. Germline CDR1 is MNHEY and CDR2 is SMNVEV (reference sequence). The chain's CDR3 is CASSLRGVLVPRSGRSYEQYF. CDR3 DNA: TGTGCCAGCAGTTTACGGGGGGTTTTAGTTCCTCGTTCGGGCAGGTCCTACGAGCAGTACTTC.

The gene calls are TRBV2 and TRBJ1-5; D not certain. V lost 5 bases and J 7 bases, leaving 12 bases between the germline ends. Germline CDR1 SNHLY, CDR2 FYNNEI. The CDR3 runs 13 residues. The CDR3, as DNA: TGTGCCAGCAGTCGAAATGAAAAGCAGCCCCAGCATTTT. Translated: CASSRNEKQPQHF.